Below, 11 T cell receptor beta chains from the same sample are listed, as sequenced in a study of Ad26.COV2.S vaccination and SARS-CoV-2 variants. Clones were read by immunoSEQ multiplex PCR, and TCRdb kept only the in-frame ones, dropping some. The sample has around 100,000 clones; over 70% are singletons. Material: peripheral blood, obtained after recovery from COVID-19. These receptors were taken from a human donor who had recovered from COVID-19.

For the CDR3, the DNA is TGTGCCATCAGTGGGGGTGACAGACTGAACACTGAAGCTTTCTTT. This gives the protein CAISGGDRLNTEAFF. This chain joins TRBV10-3 and TRBJ1-1, with D possibly TRBD1 on 5 matching bases. CDR1 and CDR2 (germline): ENHRY, SYGVKD. The CDR3 totals 15 residues. The V end was cut by 4 bases, the J end by 0 bases, with 12 bases between.

Remarks on this clone: The sample holds other DNA sequences that translate to the same CDR3. The rearrangement links TRBV5-1 to TRBJ1-1; TRBD1 agrees at 7 bases. CDR3 size: 13 residues. J gave up 7 bases and V 0 bases, and 3 bases lay outside the gene matches. Germline lookup yields CDR1 SGHRS and CDR2 YFSETQ. The CDR3 coding sequence is TGCGCCAGCAGCTTGGGGCAGGGGGTTGAAGCTTTCTTT. It encodes CASSLGQGVEAFF.

Here the CDR3 DNA reads TGTGCCAGCAGCTTAGGATACTATGGCTACACCTTC. It encodes CASSLGYYGYTF. The chain carries TRBV11-2 and TRBJ1-2; D unresolved. From germline, CDR1 is SGHAT and CDR2 FQNNGV. V was trimmed by 1 base and J by 3 bases, leaving 3 bases between them. CDR3 size: 12 residues.

V usage is TRBV5-1 and J usage is TRBJ2-2; D gene uncertain. The length of the CDR3 is 17 residues. Trimming cost V 4 bases and J 0 bases, with 16 bases left between them. Germline V gene lookup returns CDR1 SGHRS and CDR2 YFSETQ. In DNA form, the CDR3 reads TGCGCCAGCAGCCCTCGCATCCGCTACACGAACACCGGGGAGCTGTTTTTT. Translation gives CASSPRIRYTNTGELFF.

V and J are TRBV11-2 and TRBJ2-1, with 8 bases that match TRBD2. From germline, CDR1 is SGHAT and CDR2 FQNNGV. The trim removed 1 base at V and 15 bases at J, leaving 8 bases unmatched. There are 13 residues in the CDR3. The CDR3 spells CASSLVERGTRFF. The CDR3, as DNA: TGTGCCAGCAGCTTAGTTGAGCGGGGGACTCGGTTCTTC.

The chain couples TRBV29-1 to TRBJ2-7, with 8 bases that match TRBD2. From germline, CDR1 is SQVTM and CDR2 ANQGSEA. The CDR3 spans 16 residues. After removal of 1 base from V and 3 bases from J, the junction contained 11 bases not matched to a gene. The CDR3 DNA reads as TGCAGCGTTGAAGGATGGAATAGGACTAGCAGCTACGAGCAGTACTTC. Its translation: CSVEGWNRTSSYEQYF.

This clone occurred once. The V gene is TRBV19, the J gene TRBJ2-3, with D tentatively TRBD1 (6 bases). CDR3 length: 13 amino acids. Germline assignment: CDR1 LNHDA and CDR2 SQIVND (reference sequence). Trimming stripped 4 bases from V and 4 bases from J, with 9 bases between. CDR3 amino acids: CASSRGRADTQYF. The CDR3 DNA follows: TGTGCCAGTAGTAGGGGGCGGGCAGATACGCAGTATTTT. The whole variable domain, filled in from reference TRBV19 and TRBJ2-3, reads DGGITQSPKYLFRKEGQNVTLSCEQNLNHDAMYWYRQDPGQGLRLIYYSQIVNDFQKGDIAEGYSVSREKKESFPLTVTSAQKNPTAFYLCASSRGRADTQYFGPGTRLTVL.

The rearrangement uses TRBV4-2 and TRBJ1-6; tentative D call: TRBD1 (5 bases). Trimming stripped 0 bases from V and 0 bases from J, with 18 bases between. The germline gives CDR1 LGHNA, CDR2 YNFKEQ. CDR3 size: 20 residues. CDR3 residues: CASSQDMSTAGSSYNSPLHF. DNA for the CDR3: TGTGCCAGCAGCCAAGATATGTCGACAGCGGGGAGCTCCTATAATTCACCCCTCCACTTT.

The rearrangement uses TRBV18 and TRBJ1-5; D is undetermined. There are 15 residues in the CDR3. V dropped 2 bases and J dropped 3 bases, with 11 bases sitting between them. Germline-derived CDR1 and CDR2 are KGHSH and LQKENI. The CDR3 DNA is TGTGCCAGCTCACCAGACCCCTCCGACAATCAGCCCCAGCATTTT. Its protein is CASSPDPSDNQPQHF. The complete variable domain, with remaining parts taken from reference TRBV18 and TRBJ1-5, reads NAGVMQNPRHLVRRRGQEARLRCSPMKGHSHVYWYRQLPEEGLKFMVYLQKENIIDESGMPKERFSAEFPKEGPSILRIQQVVRGDSAAYFCASSPDPSDNQPQHFGDGTRLSIL.

In this sample, this clone turned up once. This sequence joins TRBV2 and TRBJ1-3, with unresolved D. The CDR3 runs to 13 residues. The germline CDR1 and CDR2 sequences are SNHLY and FYNNEI. Trimming took 5 bases from V and 0 from J, leaving 5 bases between them. This CDR3 is CASSRASGNTIYF. The CDR3 DNA is TGTGCCAGCAGTCGTGCCTCTGGAAACACCATATATTTT.

The chain has TRBV12-3 or TRBV12-4 and TRBJ2-7; TRBD2 matches 7 bases. With V trimmed by 6 bases and J by 2 bases, 4 bases remained unmatched. The CDR3 has 13 amino acids. The CDR3 DNA follows: TGTGCCAGCAGCCACGGACTAGCCTACGAGCAGTACTTC. Residues: CASSHGLAYEQYF.